The clone carrying this T cell receptor (beta chain) was counted a few times. Its matching antigen is unknown. Germline V gene data show CDR1 as SEHNR and CDR2 as FQNEAQ (reference sequence). This CDR3 spans 13 amino acids. Trimming pared 3 bases from V and 3 bases from J, leaving 9 bases between. TCRdb called the reads again in MiXCR, with one record for every CDR3 protein. The data hold 150,000 to 200,000 distinct CDR3 sequences, with roughly 20% observed a single time. These data originate in a study of T cell repertoires in cytomegalovirus infection. Study as a whole: TCR beta signatures that were public indicated CMV infection and matching HLA type. Findings and limits, study-wide: The ex vivo response showed dominance by HLA-C-restricted CMV-specific TCR beta clonotypes.

The receptor was derived from a human donor in good health (CMV status not recorded). Some clones in this sample may be carry-over from other donors' samples. The chain links TRBV7-9 to TRBJ2-7, with D maybe TRBD1 (6 bases). Sequencing input: PBMCs. The CDR3 reads CASSFGTNYEQYF. The CDR3 DNA follows: TGTGCCAGCAGCTTCGGGACAAACTACGAGCAGTACTTC.